This T cell receptor beta chain was captured by sequencing in a study of T cells after yellow fever vaccination. V was clipped by 5 bases and J by 3 bases, with 17 bases between them. CDR3 length equals 15 residues. Study results and caveats: The study re-detected most primary-vaccination clones after the booster (approximately 96% CD4, around 89% CD8). Weaker, the secondary response peaked sooner, at day 5 versus 15.

As regards this clonotype: No antigen is known for it.

A process of 5'RACE template switching, which added a universal primer site and UMIs, was used to make TCR cDNA. One entry per CDR3 protein, called by TCRdb with MiXCR from the 5' RACE reads. This repertoire shows 360,000 or so distinct CDR3 sequences, around a tenth found once; its top ten account for less than 20%. The chain is built from TRBV12-3 or TRBV12-4 and TRBJ2-7, with D tentatively TRBD1 or TRBD2 (5 bases each). This TCR was sampled from a man aged 18 to 30 who received the YFV17D yellow fever vaccine. The sample here was PBMCs, taken on the day of the first yellow fever vaccination. In DNA form, the CDR3 reads TGTGCCAGCAGTCACCGAGGGGAACGAGTCTACGAGCAGTACTTC. Amino acids: CASSHRGERVYEQYF.